This entry lists 28 T cell receptor beta chains sequenced from one sample in a study of cytomegalovirus exposure and HLA in healthy donors. The PCR contained 60 Vbeta and 13 Jbeta primers. TCRdb's table, derived via immunoSEQ multiplex PCR, lists solely in-frame clones and lacks some. The sample lists about 77,000 clones, 78% occurring once. The material sequenced was PBMCs. Receptor source: a man aged 40-55 years in good health and CMV-seronegative.

The V call is TRBV19, the J call TRBJ1-2; tentative D call: TRBD1 (6 bases). Germline-derived CDR1 and CDR2 are LNHDA and SQIVND (reference sequence). V gave up 4 bases and J gave up 7 bases, with 16 bases separating them. CDR3 size: 14 residues. The CDR3 is CASSTVQGIFGYTF. CDR3 nucleotides: TGTGCCAGTAGTACCGTCCAGGGGATCTTTGGCTACACCTTC.

V is TRBV11-2 and J is TRBJ1-4; D not certain. Between the trimmed V and J ends, which lost 5 bases and 2 bases, there was a span of 15 bases. Germline values: CDR1 SGHAT, CDR2 FQNNGV. This CDR3 is built from 16 residues. CDR3 bases: TGTGCCAGCAGCGGTGGAGGGTCGAGGACTAATGAAAAACTGTTTTTT. Protein: CASSGGGSRTNEKLFF.

The gene calls are TRBV7-9 and TRBJ2-1; 9 bases fit TRBD1. J lost 6 bases, V lost 5 bases, and 5 bases had no gene match. Looked up from germline, CDR1 is SEHNR and CDR2 is FQNEAQ (reference sequence). The CDR3 has 14 amino acids. The CDR3 sequence is CASSPRTGVNEQFF. The CDR3 DNA sequence: TGTGCCAGCAGCCCTCGGACAGGGGTCAATGAGCAGTTCTTC.

In its sample, this clone was seen once. V gene TRBV27 combines with J gene TRBJ1-1; weak D call: TRBD1 (6 bases). Germline V gives CDR1 MNHEY, CDR2 SMNVEV (reference sequence). V was clipped by 6 bases and J by 0 bases, with 14 bases between them. The CDR3 length is 15 residues. Here the CDR3 reads CASRTDRRMNTEAFF. The CDR3, as DNA: TGTGCCAGCAGAACGGACAGAAGAATGAACACTGAAGCTTTCTTT.

The chain has TRBV7-2 and TRBJ1-4; the D gene is possibly TRBD1 (6 bases). The CDR3 spans 14 residues. Trimming shortened V by 5 bases and J by 6 bases, and 13 bases separated the two germline ends. The V gene's germline CDR1 is SGHTA and CDR2 FQGNSA. This CDR3 is CASSPTAGDEKLFF. The CDR3 DNA reads as TGTGCCAGCAGCCCGACAGCAGGGGATGAAAAACTGTTTTTT.

The rearrangement links TRBV5-4 to TRBJ2-5; 9 bases match TRBD2. This CDR3 contains 16 residues. The germline gives CDR1 SGHNT, CDR2 YYREEE (reference sequence). J gave up 0 bases and V 4 bases, and 7 bases lay outside the gene matches. The CDR3 sequence: CASSPGTSSYQETQYF. The CDR3 nucleotides are TGTGCCAGCAGCCCCGGGACTAGCAGCTACCAAGAGACCCAGTACTTC. Full variable domain (rest looked up from reference TRBV5-4 and TRBJ2-5): ETGVTQSPTHLIKTRGQQVTLRCSSQSGHNTVSWYQQALGQGPQFIFQYYREEENGRGNFPPRFSGLQFPNYSSELNVNALELDDSALYLCASSPGTSSYQETQYFGPGTRLLVL.

The CDR3 protein is CASSLGTGALNTQYF. The CDR3 DNA is TGTGCCAGCAGCCTAGGGACAGGGGCCCTTAATACGCAGTATTTT. The J gene is TRBJ2-3, the V gene TRBV7-2; 10 nucleotides line up with TRBD1. Germline V gives CDR1 SGHTA, CDR2 FQGNSA. The CDR3 has 15 amino acids. V shed 5 bases and J 7 bases; nucleotides not matched to a gene: 9.

This clone came up a few times. The chain is built from TRBV27 and TRBJ1-1, with 7 positions matching TRBD1. Unmatched junction bases numbered 10, after V lost 5 bases and J lost 4 bases. The CDR3 consists of 15 residues. From germline, CDR1 is MNHEY and CDR2 SMNVEV (reference sequence). The CDR3 DNA is TGTGCCAGCAGTACCCGGACAGGCGAAGGCACTGAAGCTTTCTTT. This codes for CASSTRTGEGTEAFF.

This clone appeared once. The chain links TRBV4-1 to TRBJ2-5; 8 bases are a match to TRBD1. The end of the DNA fits TRBJ2-7 better, so the J call may be wrong. This CDR3 contains 15 residues. Germline V gene lookup returns CDR1 MGHRA and CDR2 YSYEKL. CDR3: CASSFGDRGTYEQYF. In DNA form, the CDR3 reads TGCGCCAGCAGCTTCGGAGACAGGGGCACCTACGAGCAGTACTTC.

To note about this clone: The junction departs from germline at one end; a sequencing error may be responsible. V usage is TRBV7-9 and J usage is TRBJ1-1, with D uncertain. The CDR3 covers 15 residues. CDR1 is SEHNR, CDR2 FQNEAQ, per germline (reference sequence). The CDR3 reads CSSSSNPVMNTEAFF. Written as DNA, the CDR3 is TGTTCCAGCAGCTCCAACCCAGTGATGAACACTGAAGCTTTCTTT. Supplemented by reference TRBV7-9 and TRBJ1-1, the full variable domain reads DTGVSQNPRHKITKRGQNVTFRCDPISEHNRLYWYRQTLGQGPEFLTYFQNEAQLEKSRLLSDRFSAERPKGSFSTLEIQRTEQGDSAMYLCSSSSNPVMNTEAFFGQGTRLTVV.

The chain joins TRBV30 to TRBJ1-5; unclear D gene. CDR1 and CDR2 (germline): GTSNPN, SVGIG (reference sequence). The CDR3 extends over 13 amino acids. The ends were cut back, 0 bases at V and 1 base at J, with 4 bases in the middle. The CDR3 sequence: CAWSVLSNQPQHF. As DNA, the CDR3 is TGTGCCTGGAGTGTCTTAAGCAATCAGCCCCAGCATTTT.

The V gene is TRBV11-2, the J gene TRBJ2-7, with D possibly being TRBD1 (7 bases). Trimming shortened V by 1 base and J by 3 bases, and 22 bases separated the two germline ends. This CDR3 comprises 18 residues. Germline assignment: CDR1 SGHAT and CDR2 FQNNGV. The CDR3 DNA reads as TGTGCCAGCAGCTTAGGCCGTCTAGCGAGGGGGCAAGACTACGAGCAGTACTTC. It yields the protein CASSLGRLARGQDYEQYF.

The chain has TRBV11-2 and TRBJ2-5; a possible D gene is TRBD2 (6 bases). Trimming removed 5 bases from V and 5 bases from J, with 12 bases in between. This CDR3 spans 13 amino acids. CDR1 SGHAT and CDR2 FQNNGV come from the germline V gene. DNA of the CDR3: TGTGCCAGCAGCCCCCCCAGCGGGGAGACCCAGTACTTC. As protein: CASSPPSGETQYF.

The rearrangement joins TRBV12-5 to TRBJ2-6; D perhaps matches TRBD2 (5 bases). The germline V and J ends were trimmed by 1 base and 1 base, with 17 bases remaining between them. The CDR3 spans 19 residues. The germline V gene has CDR1 LGHNT and CDR2 FRNRAP. DNA of the CDR3: TGTGCTAGTGGTTTGGACCTGGGAGATGCAAGGTCTGGGGCCAACGTCCTGACTTTC. Protein product: CASGLDLGDARSGANVLTF.

This clone has just a few counts. The rearrangement links TRBV4-2 to TRBJ1-2; 7 bases align to TRBD1. With 0 bases clipped from V and 7 bases from J, the junction kept 17 bases outside the gene matches. Germline values: CDR1 LGHNA, CDR2 YNFKEQ. The CDR3 runs 18 residues. The chain's CDR3 is CASSQDVGTETFLGGYTF. The CDR3 DNA reads TGTGCCAGCAGCCAAGATGTAGGGACAGAGACCTTTTTAGGTGGCTACACCTTC.

The chain is built from TRBV4-1 and TRBJ1-2, with D possibly TRBD1 on 5 matching bases. Germline CDR1 is MGHRA and CDR2 is YSYEKL. Deletions cut 1 base from V and 0 bases from J, with 9 bases between. The CDR3 has 15 amino acids. The DNA of the CDR3 is TGCGCCAGCAGCCAAGGGCAGGGCGCTAACTATGGCTACACCTTC. Amino acids: CASSQGQGANYGYTF.

The chain joins TRBV18 to TRBJ2-2; 8 bases match TRBD1. The V gene end was trimmed by 3 bases and the J gene end by 6 bases; junction bases not matched to a gene: 15. Germline CDR1 reads KGHSH; CDR2 reads LQKENI. The CDR3 runs 18 residues. The chain's CDR3 is CASSPRRTGQVGSGELFF. CDR3 sequence (DNA): TGTGCCAGCTCACCCCGGAGGACAGGGCAGGTCGGGTCCGGGGAGCTGTTTTTT.

This rearrangement joins TRBV6-6 to TRBJ1-2; 12 nucleotides match TRBD1. V lost 5 bases and J lost 6; bases outside the gene matches: 7. The CDR3 has 15 residues. CDR1 is MNHNY and CDR2 is SVGAGI in the germline V gene (reference sequence). In nucleotides, the CDR3 is TGTGCCAGCAGTGCCTGGGACAGGGGGCAGAATGGCTACACCTTC. Its protein is CASSAWDRGQNGYTF.

The V call is TRBV5-4, the J call TRBJ1-2, with D perhaps TRBD1 (6 bases). The CDR3 spans 12 residues. Germline V gene sequence: CDR1 SGHNT, CDR2 YYREEE (reference sequence). V shed 4 bases and J shed 4 bases, with 8 bases lying between them. The CDR3 here is CASSGGAYGYTF. The DNA for the CDR3 is TGTGCCAGCAGCGGGGGGGCCTATGGCTACACCTTC.

The chain links TRBV30 to TRBJ1-1; 7 positions agree with TRBD1. Germline CDR1 is GTSNPN and CDR2 is SVGIG (reference sequence). The CDR3 runs to 12 residues. J lost 4 bases, V lost 5 bases, and 4 bases had no gene match. CDR3 region: CAWGDSRTEAFF. CDR3 nucleotide sequence: TGTGCCTGGGGGGACAGTCGCACTGAAGCTTTCTTT. The variable domain in full, completed from reference TRBV30 and TRBJ1-1, reads SQTIHQWPATLVQPVGSPLSLECTVEGTSNPNLYWYRQAAGRGLQLLFYSVGIGQISSEVPQNLSASRPQDRQFILSSKKLLLSDSGFYLCAWGDSRTEAFFGQGTRLTVV.

This chain connects TRBV5-1 to TRBJ2-7; TRBD1 agrees at 7 bases. Germline loops: CDR1 SGHRS, CDR2 YFSETQ. The CDR3 is 14 residues long. The V and J ends lost 3 bases and 0 bases, in that order; junction bases with no gene match: 3. Here the CDR3 DNA reads TGCGCCAGCAGCTACGGGGACAGCTCCTACGAGCAGTACTTC. The encoded protein is CASSYGDSSYEQYF. Complete variable domain (other parts from reference TRBV5-1 and TRBJ2-7): KAGVTQTPRYLIKTRGQQVTLSCSPISGHRSVSWYQQTPGQGLQFLFEYFSETQRNKGNFPGRFSGRQFSNSRSEMNVSTLELGDSALYLCASSYGDSSYEQYFGPGTRLTVT.

In its sample, this clone was seen a few times. The rearrangement joins TRBV4-1 to TRBJ1-5; tentatively, D is TRBD1 (5 bases). The CDR3 totals 15 residues. V gave up 0 bases and J gave up 7 bases, with 13 bases separating them. CDR1 MGHRA and CDR2 YSYEKL come from the germline V gene. CDR3 in amino acids: CASSQDRPGRQPQHF. The CDR3 DNA follows: TGCGCCAGCAGCCAAGATCGGCCAGGGCGGCAGCCCCAGCATTTT.

This rearrangement joins TRBV6-5 to TRBJ1-2; 7 bases agree with TRBD1. The CDR3 totals 14 residues. J lost 4 bases, V lost 6 bases, and 8 bases had no gene match. The germline V gene has CDR1 MNHEY and CDR2 SVGAGI. CDR3 sequence: CASSTGQSSYGYTF. For the CDR3, the DNA is TGTGCCAGCAGCACGGGACAGTCGAGCTATGGCTACACCTTC.

The J gene is TRBJ1-5, the V gene TRBV6-6; TRBD1 agrees at 7 bases. The junction had 6 bases not matched to a gene; V was cut back by 2 bases and J by 2 bases. The CDR3 extends over 16 amino acids. CDR1 and CDR2 from the germline V gene are MNHNY and SVGAGI (reference sequence). This CDR3 is CASSYPTGSGNQPQHF. The DNA of the CDR3 is TGTGCCAGCAGTTACCCGACAGGGTCGGGCAATCAGCCCCAGCATTTT.

The chain couples TRBV5-1 to TRBJ2-7; 7 bases line up with TRBD2. This CDR3 has 15 residues. Germline CDR1 is SGHRS and CDR2 is YFSETQ. Trimming at V came to 3 bases and at J to 5 bases, leaving 11 bases not matched to a gene. The CDR3 is CASSSPLADGDEQYF. The CDR3 bases are TGCGCCAGCAGCTCACCCCTAGCGGATGGGGACGAGCAGTACTTC.

Concerning this clone: Germline is not matched at one junction end, which may reflect a read error. The chain is built from TRBV7-7 and TRBJ2-2; perhaps TRBD2 as D (6 bases). The CDR3 consists of 15 residues. Germline lookup yields CDR1 SSHAT and CDR2 FNYEAQ (reference sequence). This CDR3 is CASSLGSGNTGELFF. In DNA, the CDR3 is TGTGCTAGCAGCTTAGGTAGCGGGAACACCGGGGAGCTGTTTTTT.

The chain combines TRBV6-5 with TRBJ2-7, with D possibly matching TRBD2 (7 bases). Trimming shortened V by 3 bases and J by 7 bases, and 16 bases separated the two germline ends. The CDR3 is made up of 14 amino acids. The germline V gene has CDR1 MNHEY and CDR2 SVGAGI. CDR3 sequence reads: CASSYSAGAGEQYF. The CDR3 coding sequence is TGTGCCAGCAGTTATTCGGCGGGGGCGGGTGAGCAGTACTTC.

The genes are TRBV6-5 and TRBJ2-7; the D is unclear. The V end was cut by 10 bases, the J end by 2 bases, with 15 bases between. CDR3 length: 13 residues. CDR1 and CDR2 (germline): MNHEY, SVGAGI. The CDR3 region is CATAEERTYEQYF. In nucleotides, the CDR3 is TGTGCCACCGCCGAGGAACGGACCTACGAGCAGTACTTC.